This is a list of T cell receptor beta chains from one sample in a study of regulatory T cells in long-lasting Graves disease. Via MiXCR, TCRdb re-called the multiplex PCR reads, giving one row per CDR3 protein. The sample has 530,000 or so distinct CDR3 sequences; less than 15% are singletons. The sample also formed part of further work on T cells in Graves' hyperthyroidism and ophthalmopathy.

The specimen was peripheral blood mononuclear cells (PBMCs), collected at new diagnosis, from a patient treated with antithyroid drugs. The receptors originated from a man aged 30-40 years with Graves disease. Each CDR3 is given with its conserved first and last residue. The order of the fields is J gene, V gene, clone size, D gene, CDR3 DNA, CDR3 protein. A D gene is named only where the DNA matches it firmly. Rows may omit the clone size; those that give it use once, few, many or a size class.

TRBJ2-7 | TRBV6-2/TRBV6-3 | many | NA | TGTGCCAGCATGAGTCAGGGGACCTACGAGCAGTACTTC | CASMSQGTYEQYF
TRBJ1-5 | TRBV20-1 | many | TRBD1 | TGCAGTGCCAGAGACAGGGGCCCTCAGCATTTT | CSARDRGPQHF
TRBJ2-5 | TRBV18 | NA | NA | TGTGCCAGCTCAGAAGGACAAATGAGGGGGGAGGCCCAGTACTTC | CASSEGQMRGEAQYF
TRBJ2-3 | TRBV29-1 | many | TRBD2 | TGCAGCGGCCAGCGGGAGCCCACAGATACGCAGTATTTT | CSGQREPTDTQYF
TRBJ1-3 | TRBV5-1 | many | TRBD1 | TGCGCCAGCAGCTTGACGGGACAGGGAACGTCTGGAAACACCATATATTTT | CASSLTGQGTSGNTIYF
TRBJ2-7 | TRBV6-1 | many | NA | TGTGCCAGCAGTGGGCCCCTACAGTCCTACGAGCAGTACTTC | CASSGPLQSYEQYF
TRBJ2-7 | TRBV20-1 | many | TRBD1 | TGCAGTGCTATCCTCCGGACAGGGGTCTACGAGCAGTACTTC | CSAILRTGVYEQYF
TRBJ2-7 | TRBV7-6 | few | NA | TGTGCCAGCAGCCCGGCGGCCGGGCGATGGGCGTCAGACGAGCAGTACTTC | CASSPAAGRWASDEQYF
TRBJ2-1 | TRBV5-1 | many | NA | TGCGCCAGCAGCTTGGTTCAAGGCTACAATGAGCAGTTCTTC | CASSLVQGYNEQFF
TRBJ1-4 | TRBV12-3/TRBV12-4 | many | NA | TGTGCCAGCAGTTTTAGGAATGAAAAACTGTTTTTT | CASSFRNEKLFF
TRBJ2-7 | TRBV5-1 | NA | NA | TGCGCCAGCACCTGGGGGGACACGACAGCCTACGAGCAGTACTTC | CASTWGDTTAYEQYF
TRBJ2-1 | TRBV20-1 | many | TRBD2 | TGCAGTGCTAGAATGTCGGGCGGGAGGTCGTACAATGAGCAGTTCTTC | CSARMSGGRSYNEQFF
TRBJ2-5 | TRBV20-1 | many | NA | TGCAGTGCCGAGTCCAAGGCGGGGGAGACCCAGTACTTC | CSAESKAGETQYF
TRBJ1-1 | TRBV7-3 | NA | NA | TGTGCCAGCAGCTTAGCAACGGCGAACACTGAAGCTTTCTTT | CASSLATANTEAFF
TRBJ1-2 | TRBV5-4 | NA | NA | TGTGCCAGCAGCTTAAACCAGGGAGATAATGGCTACACCTTC | CASSLNQGDNGYTF
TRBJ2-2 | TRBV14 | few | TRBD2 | TGTGCCAGCAGCCAATTTACTAGCGGGAGAACGGTCGGGGAGCTGTTTTTT | CASSQFTSGRTVGELFF
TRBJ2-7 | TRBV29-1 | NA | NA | TGCAGCGGCGAGGGGGACATCTCCTACGAGCAGTACTTC | CSGEGDISYEQYF
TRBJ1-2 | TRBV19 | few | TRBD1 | TGTGCCAGTAGTACCCGGCAGGGGGGGGTCTATGGCTACACCTTC | CASSTRQGGVYGYTF
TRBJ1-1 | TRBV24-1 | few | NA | TGTGCCACCAGTGGGCCGTTGAACACTGAAGCTTTCTTT | CATSGPLNTEAFF
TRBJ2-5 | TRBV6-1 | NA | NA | TGTGCCAGCAGTGAAAGTTGGGGGGCCTGGGAGACCCAGTACTTC | CASSESWGAWETQYF
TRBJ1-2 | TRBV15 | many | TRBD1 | TGTGCCACCAGCAGAGACGGACAGGGCAATGGCTACACCTTC | CATSRDGQGNGYTF
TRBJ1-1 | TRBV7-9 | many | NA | TGTGCCAGCAGTTTAGACAGGTTGAACACTGAAGCTTTCTTT | CASSLDRLNTEAFF
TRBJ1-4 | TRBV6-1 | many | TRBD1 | TGTGCCAGCAGTGAAGTTGGAACCCCGGGACAGCAACTGTTTTTT | CASSEVGTPGQQLFF
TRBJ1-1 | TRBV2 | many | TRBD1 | TGTGCCAGTCAAATGGGACAGAATCTTGAAGCTTTCTTT | CASQMGQNLEAFF
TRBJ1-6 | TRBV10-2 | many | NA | TGCGCCAGCAGTGACGGAGGGAATAATTCACCCCTCCACTTT | CASSDGGNNSPLHF
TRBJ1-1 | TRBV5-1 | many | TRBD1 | TGTGCCAGCAGTCAAGACAGGGGCGACACTGAAGCTTTCTTT | CASSQDRGDTEAFF
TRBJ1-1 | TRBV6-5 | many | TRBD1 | TGTGCCAGCAGTTGGGGACAGACCAGGCTCGAAGGTTTCTTT | CASSWGQTRLEGFF
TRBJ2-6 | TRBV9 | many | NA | TGCGCCAGCAGTGGATCTGGGGCCAACGTCCTGACTTTC | CASSGSGANVLTF
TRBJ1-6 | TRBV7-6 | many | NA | TGTGCCAGCAGCTTAGATGACGCCAGTTATAATTCACCCCTCCACTTT | CASSLDDASYNSPLHF
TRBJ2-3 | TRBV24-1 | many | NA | TGTGCCACCAGTGATTCACAGGGTCGGGGCGATACGCAGTATTTT | CATSDSQGRGDTQYF
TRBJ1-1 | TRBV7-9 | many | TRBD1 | TGTGCCAGCAGCTTAGCACAGGGGGTGTACACTGAAGCTTTCTTT | CASSLAQGVYTEAFF
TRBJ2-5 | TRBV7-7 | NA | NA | TGTGCCAGCGGCTTAATCGGGGCCGGCGCGGATGAGACCCAGTACTTC | CASGLIGAGADETQYF
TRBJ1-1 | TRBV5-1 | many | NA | TGCGCCAGTAGGGCCGGGGAAACTGAAGCTTTCTTT | CASRAGETEAFF
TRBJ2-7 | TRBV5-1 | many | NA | TGCGCCAGCAGCTTGGTCGGTAAAGGGGAGCAGTACTTC | CASSLVGKGEQYF
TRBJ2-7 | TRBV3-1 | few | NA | TGTGCCAGCAGCCGCCGAGGTGTACTTACCTACGAGCAGTACTTC | CASSRRGVLTYEQYF
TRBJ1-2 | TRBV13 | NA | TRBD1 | TGTGTGGGTACAGGGGGCGCGAAAAATGGCTACACCTTC | CVGTGGAKNGYTF
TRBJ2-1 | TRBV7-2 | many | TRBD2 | TGTGCCAGCAGCTACCTAGCGGGAGGGCCCGACAAAAGGCAGTTCTTC | CASSYLAGGPDKRQFF
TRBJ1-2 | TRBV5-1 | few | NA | TGCGCCAGCAGCTTGGGGGGGGGCCTCCTCTATGGCTACACCTTC | CASSLGGGLLYGYTF
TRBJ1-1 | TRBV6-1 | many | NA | TGTGCCAGCAGCCCATTTACCAGAAACACTGAAGCTTTCTTT | CASSPFTRNTEAFF
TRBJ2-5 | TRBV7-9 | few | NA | TGTGCCAGCAATAGGGGGGGTTCGACGGAGACCCAGTACTTC | CASNRGGSTETQYF
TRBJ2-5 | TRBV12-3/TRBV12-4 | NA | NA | TGTGCCAGCAGTTTCCGGGGGGCTATGAAGACCCAGTACTTC | CASSFRGAMKTQYF
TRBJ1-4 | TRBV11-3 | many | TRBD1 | TGTGCCAAACAATTGTGGGGACAGGCGGCATATAATGAAAAACTGTTTTTT | CAKQLWGQAAYNEKLFF